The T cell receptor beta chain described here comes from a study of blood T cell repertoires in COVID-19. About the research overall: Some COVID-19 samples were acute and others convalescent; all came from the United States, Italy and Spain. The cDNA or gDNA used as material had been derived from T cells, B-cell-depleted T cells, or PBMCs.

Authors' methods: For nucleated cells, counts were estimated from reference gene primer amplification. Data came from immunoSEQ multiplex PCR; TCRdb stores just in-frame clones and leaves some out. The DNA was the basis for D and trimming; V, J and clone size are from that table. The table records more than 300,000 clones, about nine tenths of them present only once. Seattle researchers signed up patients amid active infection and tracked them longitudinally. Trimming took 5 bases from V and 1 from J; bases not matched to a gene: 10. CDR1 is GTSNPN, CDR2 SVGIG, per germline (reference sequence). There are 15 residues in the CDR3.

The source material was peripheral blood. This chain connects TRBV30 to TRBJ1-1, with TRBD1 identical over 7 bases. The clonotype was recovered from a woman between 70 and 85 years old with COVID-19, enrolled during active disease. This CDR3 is CAWSQGQRQNTEAFF. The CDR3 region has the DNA TGTGCCTGGTCACAGGGGCAACGTCAGAACACTGAAGCTTTCTTT. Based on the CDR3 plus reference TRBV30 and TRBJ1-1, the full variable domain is SQTIHQWPATLVQPVGSPLSLECTVEGTSNPNLYWYRQAAGRGLQLLFYSVGIGQISSEVPQNLSASRPQDRQFILSSKKLLLSDSGFYLCAWSQGQRQNTEAFFGQGTRLTVV.